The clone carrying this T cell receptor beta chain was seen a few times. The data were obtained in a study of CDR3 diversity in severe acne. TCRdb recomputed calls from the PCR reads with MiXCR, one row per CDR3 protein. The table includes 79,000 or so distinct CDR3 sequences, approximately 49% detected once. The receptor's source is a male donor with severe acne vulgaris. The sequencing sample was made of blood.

The CDR3 reads CASSFGTEGYGYTF. The CDR3 DNA reads TGTGCCAGCAGCTTCGGGACCGAGGGCTATGGCTACACCTTC. The rearrangement links TRBV6-1 to TRBJ1-2; D is possibly TRBD1 (5 bases). Trimming left V 6 bases short and J 4 bases short, with 15 bases between. The CDR3 runs to 14 residues. Germline lookup yields CDR1 MNHNS and CDR2 SASEGT.